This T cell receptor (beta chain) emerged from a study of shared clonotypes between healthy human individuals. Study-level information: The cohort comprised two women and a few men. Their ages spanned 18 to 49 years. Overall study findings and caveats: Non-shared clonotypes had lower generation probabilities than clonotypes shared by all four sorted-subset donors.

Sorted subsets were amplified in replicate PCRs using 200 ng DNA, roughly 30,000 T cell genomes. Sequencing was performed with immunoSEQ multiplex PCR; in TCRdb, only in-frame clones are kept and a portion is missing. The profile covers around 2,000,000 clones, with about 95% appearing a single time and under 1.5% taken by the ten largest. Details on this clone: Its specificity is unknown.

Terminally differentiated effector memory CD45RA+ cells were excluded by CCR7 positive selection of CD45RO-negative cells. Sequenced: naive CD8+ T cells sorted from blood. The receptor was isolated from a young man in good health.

CDR3 nucleotide sequence: TGTGCCTGGAGTGAGGAGGGAGGCCCCTACAATGAGCAGTTCTTC. The encoded protein is CAWSEEGGPYNEQFF. This chain links TRBV30 with TRBJ2-1; D is possibly TRBD2 (6 bases). The CDR3 is 15 residues long. Trimming cost V 1 base and J 2 bases, with 12 bases left between them. CDR1 is GTSNPN, CDR2 SVGIG, per germline (reference sequence).